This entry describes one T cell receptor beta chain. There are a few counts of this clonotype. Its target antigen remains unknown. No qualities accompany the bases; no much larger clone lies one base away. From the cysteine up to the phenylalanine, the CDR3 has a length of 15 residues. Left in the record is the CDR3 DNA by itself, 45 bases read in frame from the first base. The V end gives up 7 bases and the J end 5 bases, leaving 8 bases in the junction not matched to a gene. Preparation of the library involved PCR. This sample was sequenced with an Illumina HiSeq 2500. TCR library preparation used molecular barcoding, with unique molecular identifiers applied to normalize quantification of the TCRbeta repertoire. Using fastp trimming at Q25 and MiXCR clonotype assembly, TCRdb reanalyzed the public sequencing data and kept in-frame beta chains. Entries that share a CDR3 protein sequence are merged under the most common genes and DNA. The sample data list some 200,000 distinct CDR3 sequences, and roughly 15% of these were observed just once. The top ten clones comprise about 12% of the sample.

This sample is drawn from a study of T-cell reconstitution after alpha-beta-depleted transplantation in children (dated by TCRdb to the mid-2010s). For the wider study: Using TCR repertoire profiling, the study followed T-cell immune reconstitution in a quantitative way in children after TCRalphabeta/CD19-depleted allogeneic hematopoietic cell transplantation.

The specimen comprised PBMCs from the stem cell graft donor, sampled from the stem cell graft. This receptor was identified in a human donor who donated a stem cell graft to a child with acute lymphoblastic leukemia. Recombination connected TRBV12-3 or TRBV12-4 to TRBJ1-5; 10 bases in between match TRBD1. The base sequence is TGTGCCAGCACCAGGACAGGGGGTAGGGATCAGCCCCAGCATTTT. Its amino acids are CASTRTGGRDQPQHF.